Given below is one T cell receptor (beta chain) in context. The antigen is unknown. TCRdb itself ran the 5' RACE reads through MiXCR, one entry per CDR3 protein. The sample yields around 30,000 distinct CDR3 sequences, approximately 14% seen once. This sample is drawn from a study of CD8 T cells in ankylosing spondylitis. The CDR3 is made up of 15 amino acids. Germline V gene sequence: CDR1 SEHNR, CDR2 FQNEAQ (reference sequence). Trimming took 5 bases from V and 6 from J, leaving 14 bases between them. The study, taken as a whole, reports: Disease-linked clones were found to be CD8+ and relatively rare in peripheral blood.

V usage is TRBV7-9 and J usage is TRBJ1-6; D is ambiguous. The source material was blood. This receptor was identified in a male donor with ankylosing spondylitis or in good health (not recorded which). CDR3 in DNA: TGTGCCAGCAGCCCCGACCCACGGAGTAATTCACCCCTCCACTTT. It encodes CASSPDPRSNSPLHF.